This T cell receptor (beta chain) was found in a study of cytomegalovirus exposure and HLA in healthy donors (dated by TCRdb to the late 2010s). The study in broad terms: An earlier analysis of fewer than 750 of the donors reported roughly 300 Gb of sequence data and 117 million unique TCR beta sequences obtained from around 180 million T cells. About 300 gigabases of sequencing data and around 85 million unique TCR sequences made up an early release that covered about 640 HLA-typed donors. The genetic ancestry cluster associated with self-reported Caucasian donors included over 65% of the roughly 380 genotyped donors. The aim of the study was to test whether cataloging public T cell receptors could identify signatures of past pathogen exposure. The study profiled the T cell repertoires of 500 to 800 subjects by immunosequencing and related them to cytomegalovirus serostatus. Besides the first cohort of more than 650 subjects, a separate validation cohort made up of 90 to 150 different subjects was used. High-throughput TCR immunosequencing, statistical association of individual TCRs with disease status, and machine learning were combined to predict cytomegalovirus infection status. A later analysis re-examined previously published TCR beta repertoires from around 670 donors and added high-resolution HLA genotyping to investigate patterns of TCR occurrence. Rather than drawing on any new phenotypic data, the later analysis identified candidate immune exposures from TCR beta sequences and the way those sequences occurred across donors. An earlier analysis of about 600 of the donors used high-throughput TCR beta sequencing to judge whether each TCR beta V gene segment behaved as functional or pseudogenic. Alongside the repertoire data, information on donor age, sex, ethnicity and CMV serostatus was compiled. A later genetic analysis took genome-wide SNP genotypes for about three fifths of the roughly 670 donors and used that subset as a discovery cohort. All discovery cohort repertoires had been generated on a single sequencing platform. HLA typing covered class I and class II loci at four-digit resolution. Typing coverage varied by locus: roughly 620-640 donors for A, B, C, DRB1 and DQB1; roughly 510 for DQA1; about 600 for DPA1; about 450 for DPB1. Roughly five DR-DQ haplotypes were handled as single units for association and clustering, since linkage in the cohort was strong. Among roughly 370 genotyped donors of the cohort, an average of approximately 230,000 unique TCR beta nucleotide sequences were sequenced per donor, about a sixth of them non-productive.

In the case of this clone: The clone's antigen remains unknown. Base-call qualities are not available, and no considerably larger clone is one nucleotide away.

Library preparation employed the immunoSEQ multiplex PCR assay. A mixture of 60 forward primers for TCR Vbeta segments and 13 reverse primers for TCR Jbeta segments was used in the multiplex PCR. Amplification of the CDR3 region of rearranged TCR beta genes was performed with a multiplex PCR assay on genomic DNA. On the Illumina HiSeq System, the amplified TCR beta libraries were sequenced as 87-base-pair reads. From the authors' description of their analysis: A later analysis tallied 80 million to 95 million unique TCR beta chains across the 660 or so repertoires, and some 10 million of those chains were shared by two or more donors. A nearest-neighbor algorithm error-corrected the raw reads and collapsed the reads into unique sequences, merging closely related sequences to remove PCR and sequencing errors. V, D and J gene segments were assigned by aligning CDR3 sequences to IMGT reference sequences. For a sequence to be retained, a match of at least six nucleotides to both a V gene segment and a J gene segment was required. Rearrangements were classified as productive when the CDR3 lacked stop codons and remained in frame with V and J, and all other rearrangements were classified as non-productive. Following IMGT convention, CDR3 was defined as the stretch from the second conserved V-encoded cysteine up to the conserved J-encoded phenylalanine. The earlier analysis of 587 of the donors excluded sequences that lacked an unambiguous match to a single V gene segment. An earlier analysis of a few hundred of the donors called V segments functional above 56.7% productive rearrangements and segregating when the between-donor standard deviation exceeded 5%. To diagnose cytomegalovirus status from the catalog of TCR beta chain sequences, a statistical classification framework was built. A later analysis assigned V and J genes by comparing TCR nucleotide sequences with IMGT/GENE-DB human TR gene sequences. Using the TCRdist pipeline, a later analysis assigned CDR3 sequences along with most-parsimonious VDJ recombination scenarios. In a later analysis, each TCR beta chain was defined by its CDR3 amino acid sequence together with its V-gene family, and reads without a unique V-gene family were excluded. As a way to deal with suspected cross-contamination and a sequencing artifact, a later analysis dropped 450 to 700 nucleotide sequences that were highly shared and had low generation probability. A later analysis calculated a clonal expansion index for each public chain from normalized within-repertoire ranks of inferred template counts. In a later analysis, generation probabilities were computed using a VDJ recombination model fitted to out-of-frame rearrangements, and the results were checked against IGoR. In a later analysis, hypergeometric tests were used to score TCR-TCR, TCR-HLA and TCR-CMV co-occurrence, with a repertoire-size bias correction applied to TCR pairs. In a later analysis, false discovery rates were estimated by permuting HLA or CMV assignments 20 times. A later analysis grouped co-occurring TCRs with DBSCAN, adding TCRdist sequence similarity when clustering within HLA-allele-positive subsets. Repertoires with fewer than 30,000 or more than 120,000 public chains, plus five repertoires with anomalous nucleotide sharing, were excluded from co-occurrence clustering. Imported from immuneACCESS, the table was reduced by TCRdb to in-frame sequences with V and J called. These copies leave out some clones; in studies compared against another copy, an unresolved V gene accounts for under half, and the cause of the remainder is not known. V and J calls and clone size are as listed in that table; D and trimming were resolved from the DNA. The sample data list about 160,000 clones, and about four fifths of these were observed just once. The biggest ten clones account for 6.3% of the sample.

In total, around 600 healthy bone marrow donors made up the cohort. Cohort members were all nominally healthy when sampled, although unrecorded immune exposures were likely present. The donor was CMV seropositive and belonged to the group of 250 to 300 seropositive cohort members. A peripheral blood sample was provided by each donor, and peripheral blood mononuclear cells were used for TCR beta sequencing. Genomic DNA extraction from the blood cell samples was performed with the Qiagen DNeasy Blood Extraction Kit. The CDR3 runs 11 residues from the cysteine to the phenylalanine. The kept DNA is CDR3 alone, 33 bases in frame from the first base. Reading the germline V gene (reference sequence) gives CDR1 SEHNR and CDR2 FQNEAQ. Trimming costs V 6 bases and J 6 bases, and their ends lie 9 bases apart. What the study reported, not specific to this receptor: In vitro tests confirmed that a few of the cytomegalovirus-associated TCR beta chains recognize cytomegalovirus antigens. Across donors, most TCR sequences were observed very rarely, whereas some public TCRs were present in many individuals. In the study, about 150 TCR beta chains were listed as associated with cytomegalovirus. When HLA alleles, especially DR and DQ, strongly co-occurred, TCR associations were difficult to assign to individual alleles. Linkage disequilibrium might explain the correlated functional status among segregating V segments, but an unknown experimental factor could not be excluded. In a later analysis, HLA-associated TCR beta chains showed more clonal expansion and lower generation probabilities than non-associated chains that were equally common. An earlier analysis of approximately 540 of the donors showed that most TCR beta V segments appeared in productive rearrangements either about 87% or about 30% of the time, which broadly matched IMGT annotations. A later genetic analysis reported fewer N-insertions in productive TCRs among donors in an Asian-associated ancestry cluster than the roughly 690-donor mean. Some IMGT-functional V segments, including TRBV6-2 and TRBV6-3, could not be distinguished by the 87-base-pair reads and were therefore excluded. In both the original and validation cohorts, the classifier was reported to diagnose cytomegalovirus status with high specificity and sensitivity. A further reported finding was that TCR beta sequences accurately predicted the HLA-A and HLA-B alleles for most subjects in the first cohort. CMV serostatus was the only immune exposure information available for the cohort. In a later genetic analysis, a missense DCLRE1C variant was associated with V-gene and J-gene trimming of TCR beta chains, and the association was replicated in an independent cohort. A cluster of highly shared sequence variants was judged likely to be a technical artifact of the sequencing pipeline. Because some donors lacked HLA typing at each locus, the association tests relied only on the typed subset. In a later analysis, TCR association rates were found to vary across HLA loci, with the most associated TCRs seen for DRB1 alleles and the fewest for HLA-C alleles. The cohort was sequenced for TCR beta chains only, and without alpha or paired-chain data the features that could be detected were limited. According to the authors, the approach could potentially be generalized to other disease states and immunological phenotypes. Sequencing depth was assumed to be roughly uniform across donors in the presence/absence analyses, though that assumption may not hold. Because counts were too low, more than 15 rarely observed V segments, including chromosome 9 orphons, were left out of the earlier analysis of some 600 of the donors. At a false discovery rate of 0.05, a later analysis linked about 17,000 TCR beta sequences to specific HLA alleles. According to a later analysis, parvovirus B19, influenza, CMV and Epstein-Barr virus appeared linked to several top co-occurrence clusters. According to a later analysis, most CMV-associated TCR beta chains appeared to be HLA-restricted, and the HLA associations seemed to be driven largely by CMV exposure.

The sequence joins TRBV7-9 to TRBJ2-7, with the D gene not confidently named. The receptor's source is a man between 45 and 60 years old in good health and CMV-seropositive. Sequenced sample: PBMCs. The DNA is TGTGCCAGCAGGAAACTGTCCGAGCAGTACTTC. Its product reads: CASRKLSEQYF.